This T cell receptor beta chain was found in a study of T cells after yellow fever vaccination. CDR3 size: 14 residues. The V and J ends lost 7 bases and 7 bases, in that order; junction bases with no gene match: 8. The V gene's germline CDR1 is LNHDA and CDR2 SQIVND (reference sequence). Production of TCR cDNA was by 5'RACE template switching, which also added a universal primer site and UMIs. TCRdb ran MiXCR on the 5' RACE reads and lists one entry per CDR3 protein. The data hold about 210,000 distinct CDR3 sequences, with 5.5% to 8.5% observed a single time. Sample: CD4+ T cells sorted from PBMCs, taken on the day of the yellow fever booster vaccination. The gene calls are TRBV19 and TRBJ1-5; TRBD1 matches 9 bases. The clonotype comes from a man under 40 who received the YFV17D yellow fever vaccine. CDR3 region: CASTGTGTGQPQHF. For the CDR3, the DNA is TGTGCCAGTACCGGGACAGGGACTGGCCAGCCCCAGCATTTT.